This TCR beta chain was captured by sequencing in a study of control samples from healthy donors and cancer patients. This CDR3 is built from 12 residues. Germline assignment: CDR1 MRHNA and CDR2 SNTAGT. The germline V and J ends were trimmed by 1 base and 4 bases, with 2 bases remaining between them. The repertoire was sequenced with immunoSEQ multiplex PCR; TCRdb's copy has only in-frame clones and lacks some. Among 150,000 to 200,000 clones listed, approximately 90% were seen once. This rearrangement joins TRBV6-4 to TRBJ2-1; D ambiguous. Sequencing input: blood. This TCR was sampled from a man aged 25-45 years in good health. The CDR3 here is CASSDLYNEQFF. CDR3 coding DNA: TGTGCCAGCAGTGACTTGTACAATGAGCAGTTCTTC.